The clone carrying this T cell receptor (beta chain) was detected many times. What it binds is unknown. This specimen belongs to a study of T cell repertoires in cytomegalovirus infection. Turning to the study itself: Both CMV infection and a matching HLA type were indicated by public TCR beta signatures. Findings and caveats of the study: Summed public TCR beta family frequency identified CMV carriers bearing the relevant HLA. The ex vivo response was dominated by HLA-C-restricted CMV-specific TCR beta clonotypes.

TCRdb processed the reads anew with MiXCR; each CDR3 protein has one entry. Of some 220,000 distinct CDR3 sequences listed, 6% to 8% are singletons. The CDR3 contains 15 residues. The germline CDR1 and CDR2 sequences are SGHVS and FQNEAQ. V was shortened by 1 base and J by 9 bases, with 16 bases between the two germline ends. Specimen: PBMCs. J is TRBJ2-1 and V is TRBV7-8; unclear D gene. The receptor was isolated from a human donor in good health (CMV status not recorded). Some clones in this sample may be carry-over from other donors' samples. The CDR3 spells CASSLVPGQMGEQFF. DNA for the CDR3: TGTGCCAGCAGCTTAGTACCTGGCCAGATGGGTGAGCAGTTCTTC.